A single sample is the source of the 32 T cell receptor beta chains below, sequenced in a study of blood T cell repertoires in COVID-19. Produced via immunoSEQ multiplex PCR; TCRdb's table is partial and in-frame only. The sample lists around 500,000 clones, approximately 88% occurring once. What was sequenced was PBMCs or T cells enriched from blood (not recorded which). The source of these receptors is a woman between 40 and 50 years old who had recovered from COVID-19.

V is TRBV19 and J is TRBJ1-5; TRBD1 aligns across 8 bases. Germline V gene sequence: CDR1 LNHDA, CDR2 SQIVND (reference sequence). Trimming at V came to 4 bases and at J to 5 bases, leaving 7 bases not matched to a gene. This CDR3 has 15 residues. CDR3 bases: TGTGCCAGTAGTACCCCCGGACAGGGATATCAGCCCCAGCATTTT. Translating it yields CASSTPGQGYQPQHF.

The chain couples TRBV7-6 to TRBJ2-3, with D perhaps TRBD1 (5 bases). CDR1 and CDR2 (germline): SGHVS, FNYEAQ. Trimming removed 5 bases at V and 2 bases at J, with 11 bases between. The CDR3 covers 14 residues. CDR3 residues: CASSATATTDTQYF. The CDR3 region has the DNA TGTGCCAGCAGCGCGACAGCCACCACAGATACGCAGTATTTT.

The CDR3: CATSRVDRERGYTF. The CDR3 DNA follows: TGTGCCACCAGCAGAGTGGACAGGGAACGTGGCTACACCTTC. The chain has TRBV15 and TRBJ1-2; 8 nucleotides align to TRBD1. V trimming: 1 base; J trimming: 7 bases; junction bases outside the gene matches: 5. The CDR3 is 14 residues long. Per the germline V gene, CDR1 is LNHNV and CDR2 is YYDKDF (reference sequence). Full variable domain (remainder filled in from reference TRBV15 and TRBJ1-2): DAMVIQNPRYQVTQFGKPVTLSCSQTLNHNVMYWYQQKSSQAPKLLFHYYDKDFNNEADTPDNFQSRRPNTSFCFLDIRSPGLGDTAMYLCATSRVDRERGYTFGSGTRLTVV.

The chain carries TRBV19 and TRBJ1-1; D gene ambiguous. This CDR3 has 15 amino acids. From germline, CDR1 is LNHDA and CDR2 SQIVND (reference sequence). Trimming pared 3 bases from V and 2 bases from J, leaving 13 bases between. The CDR3 nucleotides are TGTGCCAGTAGTATTCCAGGACTCCTCAACACTGAAGCTTTCTTT. As protein: CASSIPGLLNTEAFF.

The rearrangement links TRBV30 to TRBJ1-5; 9 positions match TRBD1. V shed 0 bases, J shed 5 bases, and the junction held 8 bases outside the gene matches. Germline CDR1 is GTSNPN and CDR2 is SVGIG (reference sequence). There are 16 residues in the CDR3. CDR3 DNA: TGTGCCTGGAGTGTACCGGGGACAGGGTCCGATCAGCCCCAGCATTTT. The encoded protein is CAWSVPGTGSDQPQHF.

With respect to this clone: Other nucleotide sequences from this sample produce the same CDR3. CDR3 residues: CASKAGNYGYTF. The CDR3 nucleotides are TGTGCCAGTAAGGCAGGGAACTATGGCTACACCTTC. The rearrangement joins TRBV19 to TRBJ1-2; TRBD1 might be the D (5 bases). V was pared by 7 bases and J by 2 bases, with 8 bases between. Germline CDR1 and CDR2: LNHDA and SQIVND (reference sequence). The CDR3 spans 12 residues.

This clone has just a few counts. The chain uses TRBV18 and TRBJ1-1; D remains unclear. The V end was cut by 3 bases, the J end by 2 bases, with 13 bases between. The CDR3 is 15 residues long. Germline V gene sequence: CDR1 KGHSH, CDR2 LQKENI. As DNA, the CDR3 is TGTGCCAGCTCACCGATTTCGCAGATAAACACTGAAGCTTTCTTT. Protein sequence: CASSPISQINTEAFF.

This clone has a single count. The rearrangement joins TRBV14 to TRBJ1-2, with 7 bases fitting TRBD1. V was pared by 1 base and J by 0 bases, with 5 bases of the junction left unmatched. CDR1 and CDR2 from the germline V gene are SGHDN and FVKESK. This CDR3 region has 16 residues. CDR3 sequence: CASSQGERGPNYGYTF. CDR3 DNA sequence: TGTGCCAGCAGCCAAGGGGAGAGGGGGCCTAACTATGGCTACACCTTC.

In this sample, this clone turned up once. The gene calls are TRBV5-1 and TRBJ2-7; weak D call: TRBD2 (5 bases). V was cut by 0 bases and J by 5 bases, with 12 bases left in between. From germline, CDR1 is SGHRS and CDR2 YFSETQ. The CDR3 covers 14 residues. CDR3 coding DNA: TGCGCCAGCAGCTTGGAGGACCCCGGGAACGAGCAGTACTTC. Its protein product is CASSLEDPGNEQYF.

This chain joins TRBV24-1 and TRBJ1-1, with D maybe TRBD1 (6 bases). CDR3 length: 12 amino acids. Trimming stripped 3 bases from V and 8 bases from J, with 9 bases between. The V gene's germline CDR1 is KGHDR and CDR2 SFDVKD. The CDR3: CATSDTTGEAFF. The CDR3 nucleotides are TGTGCCACCAGTGATACTACAGGGGAAGCTTTCTTT.

This sequence joins TRBV9 and TRBJ1-4, with 7 bases identical to TRBD1. CDR1 is SGDLS, CDR2 YYNGEE, per germline. Trimming removed 5 bases from V and 0 bases from J; junction bases left unmatched: 7. The CDR3 length is 16 residues. The CDR3 sequence: CASSSGQRATNEKLFF. DNA for the CDR3: TGTGCCAGCAGTTCGGGACAGAGGGCAACTAATGAAAAACTGTTTTTT.

This chain joins TRBV10-1 and TRBJ1-3; D possibly corresponds to TRBD1 (5 bases). V was trimmed by 7 bases and J by 0 bases, leaving 10 bases between them. CDR3 length: 14 amino acids. Germline CDR1 WNHNN, CDR2 SYGVQD (reference sequence). CDR3: CASTVGGSGNTIYF. The DNA of the CDR3 is TGCGCCAGCACCGTCGGGGGCTCTGGAAACACCATATATTTT.

The chain has TRBV7-2 and TRBJ1-1, with D tentatively TRBD1 (5 bases). CDR3 length: 14 amino acids. Germline lookup yields CDR1 SGHTA and CDR2 FQGNSA. Between the trimmed V and J ends, which lost 1 base and 6 bases, there was a span of 12 bases. The CDR3 region is CASSLESGGAEAFF. For the CDR3, the DNA is TGTGCCAGCAGCTTAGAGTCCGGGGGAGCTGAAGCTTTCTTT.

The CDR3 reads CASSVGTGTGAVNTEAFF. CDR3 nucleotide sequence: TGTGCCAGCAGCGTGGGGACCGGGACAGGGGCCGTGAACACTGAAGCTTTCTTT. The V and J genes are TRBV9 and TRBJ1-1; 10 bases map to TRBD1. The CDR3 loop spans 18 amino acids. Germline V lookup: CDR1 SGDLS, CDR2 YYNGEE. V was clipped by 2 bases and J by 0 bases; unmatched bases: 10. Using reference TRBV9 and TRBJ1-1 for the parts outside the CDR3, the full variable domain is DSGVTQTPKHLITATGQRVTLRCSPRSGDLSVYWYQQSLDQGLQFLIQYYNGEERAKGNILERFSAQQFPDLHSELNLSSLELGDSALYFCASSVGTGTGAVNTEAFFGQGTRLTVV.

The chain joins TRBV13 to TRBJ1-2, with 11 bases aligning to TRBD1. The V gene's germline CDR1 is PRHDT and CDR2 FYEKMQ (reference sequence). The ends lost 5 bases at V and 0 bases at J; junction bases unmatched: 14. The CDR3 totals 19 residues. The CDR3 nucleotides are TGTGCCAGCAGCCGAAACGGACAGGGGGCTTTAGGAGCTAACTATGGCTACACCTTC. Translation: CASSRNGQGALGANYGYTF.

The CDR3 loop is CATSWTGTIGYGYTF. The CDR3 DNA reads as TGTGCCACCAGTTGGACAGGGACGATTGGCTATGGCTACACCTTC. The V gene is TRBV15, the J gene TRBJ1-2; 8 nucleotides agree with TRBD1. From germline, CDR1 is LNHNV and CDR2 YYDKDF (reference sequence). Trimming at V came to 6 bases and at J to 4 bases, leaving 10 bases not matched to a gene. The CDR3 sequence is 15 residues long. Combining the CDR3 with reference TRBV15 and TRBJ1-2 gives the whole variable domain DAMVIQNPRYQVTQFGKPVTLSCSQTLNHNVMYWYQQKSSQAPKLLFHYYDKDFNNEADTPDNFQSRRPNTSFCFLDIRSPGLGDTAMYLCATSWTGTIGYGYTFGSGTRLTVV.

This clone was observed a single time. The CDR3 DNA follows: TGTGCCACCTCCCTAGGGGGTGGTGGTGGCTACACCTTC. Translation: CATSLGGGGGYTF. The rearrangement links TRBV2 to TRBJ1-2; weak D call: TRBD1 (6 bases). Germline V gene sequence: CDR1 SNHLY, CDR2 FYNNEI. With 10 bases removed from V and 7 bases from J, the gap between germline ends came to 19 bases. This CDR3 region has 13 residues.

This clone has only one observation. V gene TRBV19 combines with J gene TRBJ1-5; D is perhaps TRBD1 (5 bases). Trimming took 0 bases from V and 6 from J, leaving 12 bases between them. Germline V gene sequence: CDR1 LNHDA, CDR2 SQIVND (reference sequence). This CDR3 has 15 residues. The CDR3: CASSIDQGSGQPQHF. The CDR3 region has the DNA TGTGCCAGTAGTATAGATCAGGGTTCCGGTCAGCCCCAGCATTTT.

V is TRBV7-2 and J is TRBJ1-6, with 7 bases identical to TRBD1. Germline-derived CDR1 and CDR2 are SGHTA and FQGNSA. The CDR3 extends over 15 amino acids. Trimming took 5 bases from V and 7 from J; bases not matched to a gene: 8. The CDR3: CASSLEGQLNSPLHF. The CDR3 DNA is TGTGCCAGCAGCCTAGAGGGACAGCTAAATTCACCCCTCCACTTT.

The chain has TRBV5-8 and TRBJ2-2, with D possibly being TRBD2 (6 bases). V gave up 5 bases and J gave up 6 bases, with 14 bases separating them. The germline gives CDR1 SGHTS, CDR2 YDEGEE. The length of the CDR3 is 14 residues. The CDR3 loop is CASRRGKGAGELFF. In DNA, the CDR3 is TGTGCCAGCAGACGGGGGAAAGGAGCCGGGGAGCTGTTTTTT.

V and J are TRBV2 and TRBJ1-5; 7 bases are a match to TRBD1. Germline trimming cut 3 bases from V and 4 bases from J; bases unmatched to any gene: 0. CDR1 is SNHLY and CDR2 is FYNNEI in the germline V gene. The CDR3 is 13 amino acids. CDR3 sequence: CASSEDRNQPQHF. The DNA for the CDR3 is TGTGCCAGCAGTGAGGACAGGAATCAGCCCCAGCATTTT.

V and J are TRBV25-1 and TRBJ2-2; 8 nucleotides line up with TRBD1. Germline V gene data show CDR1 as MGHDK and CDR2 as SYGVNS. The CDR3 length is 17 residues. After removal of 5 bases from V and 2 bases from J, the junction contained 10 bases not matched to a gene. CDR3 amino acids: CASSPRTGSDNTGELFF. CDR3 in DNA: TGTGCCAGCAGTCCCCGGACAGGGTCAGACAACACCGGGGAGCTGTTTTTT.

The CDR3 nucleotides are TGTGCCAGCAGGAAACGGACAGGCACAGATACGCAGTATTTT. It encodes CASRKRTGTDTQYF. The genes are TRBV2 and TRBJ2-3; perhaps TRBD1 as D (6 bases). This CDR3 is built from 14 residues. Per germline, CDR1 SNHLY and CDR2 FYNNEI. V dropped 6 bases and J dropped 1 base, with 11 bases sitting between them.

CDR3 region: CASSPSGGGETQYF. The CDR3 nucleotides are TGCGCCAGCAGCCCGTCAGGGGGTGGCGAGACCCAGTACTTC. This chain joins TRBV10-1 and TRBJ2-5; 7 nucleotides agree with TRBD1. The germline gives CDR1 WNHNN, CDR2 SYGVQD (reference sequence). The junction had 9 bases not matched to a gene; V was cut back by 6 bases and J by 5 bases. This CDR3 spans 14 amino acids.

The chain has TRBV18 and TRBJ1-5; D is possibly TRBD1 (5 bases). The CDR3 is 13 amino acids. Between the trimmed V and J ends, which lost 8 bases and 5 bases, there was a span of 13 bases. CDR1 and CDR2 (germline): KGHSH, LQKENI. As DNA, the CDR3 is TGTGCCAGCGCAAGGGGCCTCGATCAGCCCCAGCATTTT. Amino acids: CASARGLDQPQHF.

The chain is built from TRBV20-1 and TRBJ2-1; TRBD2 might be the D (6 bases). CDR3 length: 12 residues. Between the trimmed V and J ends, which lost 3 bases and 10 bases, there was a span of 13 bases. Germline V gene data show CDR1 as DFQATT and CDR2 as SNEGSKA (reference sequence). The CDR3 DNA reads as TGCAGTGCTAGTGGGGACTCCACAGAGCAGTTCTTC. Protein: CSASGDSTEQFF.

This clone was found once. This chain uses TRBV7-2 with TRBJ1-1; D unresolved. V lost 5 bases and J 3 bases, leaving 16 bases between the germline ends. The CDR3 extends over 15 amino acids. Per germline, CDR1 SGHTA and CDR2 FQGNSA. CDR3 protein: CASSKTTVADTEAFF. CDR3 DNA sequence: TGTGCCAGCAGCAAAACGACCGTAGCGGACACTGAAGCTTTCTTT.

Points on this clone: Other DNA variants within this sample encode the same CDR3. The chain combines TRBV5-1 with TRBJ2-5, with a weak D call TRBD1 (5 bases). V lost 0 bases, J lost 2 bases, and 8 bases lay in between. This CDR3 has 14 amino acids. Germline V CDR1 and CDR2: SGHRS, YFSETQ. CDR3 DNA sequence: TGCGCCAGCAGCTTGGGCCAGGGACAAGAGACCCAGTACTTC. This codes for CASSLGQGQETQYF.

The V gene is TRBV11-2, the J gene TRBJ2-1, with 13 bases aligning to TRBD2. The CDR3 runs to 18 residues. CDR1 and CDR2 (germline): SGHAT, FQNNGV. The junction had 6 bases not matched to a gene; V was cut back by 1 base and J by 3 bases. The CDR3 DNA follows: TGTGCCAGCAGCTTAGGGGGGGGACTAGCGGGATTCTACAATGAGCAGTTCTTC. This sequence encodes CASSLGGGLAGFYNEQFF.

V gene TRBV5-1 combines with J gene TRBJ1-4; TRBD1 aligns across 9 bases. J lost 3 bases, V lost 0 bases, and 12 bases had no gene match. This CDR3 region has 19 residues. Germline CDR1 is SGHRS and CDR2 is YFSETQ. The CDR3 here is CASSLGTIGQGSSNEKLFF. CDR3 DNA: TGCGCCAGCAGCTTGGGGACCATAGGACAGGGGAGTTCTAATGAAAAACTGTTTTTT.

The chain recombines TRBV2 with TRBJ2-7; TRBD1 aligns across 7 bases. CDR1 and CDR2 from the germline V gene are SNHLY and FYNNEI. The CDR3 is made up of 14 amino acids. Germline trimming cut 1 base from V and 6 bases from J; bases unmatched to any gene: 6. The CDR3 DNA follows: TGTGCCAGCAGTGAAGACAGGGGTTCGGGCGAGCAGTACTTC. It codes for CASSEDRGSGEQYF.

CDR3 loop: CASSLAGVVDTQYF. In DNA, the CDR3 is TGTGCCAGCAGCTTAGCGGGAGTAGTAGATACGCAGTATTTT. The chain recombines TRBV11-2 with TRBJ2-3; tentatively, D is TRBD2 (6 bases). The CDR3 is made up of 14 amino acids. The germline CDR1 and CDR2 sequences are SGHAT and FQNNGV. Trimming took off 1 base at V and 5 bases at J, with 10 bases between the two ends.